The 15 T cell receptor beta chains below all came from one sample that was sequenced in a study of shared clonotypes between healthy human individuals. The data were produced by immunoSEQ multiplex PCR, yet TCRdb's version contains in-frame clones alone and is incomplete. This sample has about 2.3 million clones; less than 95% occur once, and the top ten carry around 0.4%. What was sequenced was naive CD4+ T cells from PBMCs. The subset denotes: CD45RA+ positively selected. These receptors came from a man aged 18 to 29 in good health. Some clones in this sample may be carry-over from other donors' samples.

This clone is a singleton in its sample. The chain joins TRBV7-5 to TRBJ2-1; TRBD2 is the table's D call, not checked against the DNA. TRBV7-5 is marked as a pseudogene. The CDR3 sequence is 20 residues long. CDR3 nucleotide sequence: TGTGTCAGAAACCCGAAAGTAGGGACTAGCGGGAGGGCCCTAAAGGAGCAGCAGTTCTTC. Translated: CVRNPKVGTSGRALKEQQFF.

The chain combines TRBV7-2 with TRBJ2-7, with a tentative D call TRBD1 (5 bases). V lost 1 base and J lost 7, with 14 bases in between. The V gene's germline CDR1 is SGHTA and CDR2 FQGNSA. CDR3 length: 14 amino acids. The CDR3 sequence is CASSLVGRAGEQYF. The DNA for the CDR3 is TGTGCCAGCAGCTTAGTCGGCAGGGCTGGTGAGCAGTACTTC. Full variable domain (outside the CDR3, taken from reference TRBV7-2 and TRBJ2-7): GAGVSQSPSNKVTEKGKDVELRCDPISGHTALYWYRQSLGQGLEFLIYFQGNSAPDKSGLPSDRFSAERTGGSVSTLTIQRTQQEDSAVYLCASSLVGRAGEQYFGPGTRLTVT.

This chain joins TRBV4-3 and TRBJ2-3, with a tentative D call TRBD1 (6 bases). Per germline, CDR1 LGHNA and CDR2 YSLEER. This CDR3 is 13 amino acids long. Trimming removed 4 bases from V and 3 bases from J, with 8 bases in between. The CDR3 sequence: CASSLDRTDTQYF. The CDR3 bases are TGCGCCAGCAGCCTAGACAGGACAGATACGCAGTATTTT.

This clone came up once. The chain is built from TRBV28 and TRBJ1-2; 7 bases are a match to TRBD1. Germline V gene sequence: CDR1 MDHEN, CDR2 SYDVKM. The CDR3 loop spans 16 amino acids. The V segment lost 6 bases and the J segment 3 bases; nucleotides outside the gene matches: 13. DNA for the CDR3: TGTGCCAGCAGCCAAGGGGGCAGGGGCGGTTACTATGGCTACACCTTC. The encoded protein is CASSQGGRGGYYGYTF.

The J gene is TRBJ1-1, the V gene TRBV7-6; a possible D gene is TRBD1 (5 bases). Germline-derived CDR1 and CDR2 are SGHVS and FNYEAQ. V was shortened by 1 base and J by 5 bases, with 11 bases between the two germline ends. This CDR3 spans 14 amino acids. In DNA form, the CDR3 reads TGTGCCAGCAGCTTAGGGGGGATACGGACTGAAGCTTTCTTT. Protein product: CASSLGGIRTEAFF.

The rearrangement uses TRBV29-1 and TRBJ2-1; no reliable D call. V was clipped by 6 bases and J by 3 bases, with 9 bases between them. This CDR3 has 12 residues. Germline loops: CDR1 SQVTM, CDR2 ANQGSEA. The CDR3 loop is CSVDPYYNEQFF. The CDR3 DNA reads TGCAGCGTCGACCCCTACTACAATGAGCAGTTCTTC.

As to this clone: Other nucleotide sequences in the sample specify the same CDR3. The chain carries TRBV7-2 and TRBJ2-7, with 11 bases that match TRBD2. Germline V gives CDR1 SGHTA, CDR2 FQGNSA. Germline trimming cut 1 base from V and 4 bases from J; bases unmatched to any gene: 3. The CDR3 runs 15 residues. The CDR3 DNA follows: TGTGCCAGCAGCTTAGGAACTAGCGGGAGTTACGAGCAGTACTTC. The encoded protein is CASSLGTSGSYEQYF.

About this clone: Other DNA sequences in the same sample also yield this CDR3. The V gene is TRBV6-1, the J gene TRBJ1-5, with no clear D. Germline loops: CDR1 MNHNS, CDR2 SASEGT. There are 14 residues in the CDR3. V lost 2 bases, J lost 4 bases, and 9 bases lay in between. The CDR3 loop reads CASSERRGNQPQHF. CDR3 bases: TGTGCCAGCAGTGAACGGCGGGGTAATCAGCCCCAGCATTTT.

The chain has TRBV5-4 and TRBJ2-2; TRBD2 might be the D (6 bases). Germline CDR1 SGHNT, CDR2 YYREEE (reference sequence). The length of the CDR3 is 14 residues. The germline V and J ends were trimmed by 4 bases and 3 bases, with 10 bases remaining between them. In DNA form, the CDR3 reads TGTGCCAGCAGCGCGGGACCAGACACCGGGGAGCTGTTTTTT. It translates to CASSAGPDTGELFF.

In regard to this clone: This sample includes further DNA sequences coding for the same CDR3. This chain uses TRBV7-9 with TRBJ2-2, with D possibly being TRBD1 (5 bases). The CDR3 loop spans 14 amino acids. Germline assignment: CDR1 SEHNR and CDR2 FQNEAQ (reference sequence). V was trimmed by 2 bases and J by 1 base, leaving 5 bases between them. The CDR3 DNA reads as TGTGCCAGCAGCTTACAGGGGAACACCGGGGAGCTGTTTTTT. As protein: CASSLQGNTGELFF.

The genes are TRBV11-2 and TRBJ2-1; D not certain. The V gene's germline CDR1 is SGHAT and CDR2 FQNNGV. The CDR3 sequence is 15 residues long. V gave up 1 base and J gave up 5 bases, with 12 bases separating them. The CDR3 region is CASSLVGLPNNEQFF. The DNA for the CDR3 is TGTGCCAGCAGCTTAGTTGGGCTACCGAACAATGAGCAGTTCTTC. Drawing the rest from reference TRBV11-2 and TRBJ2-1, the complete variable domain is EAGVAQSPRYKIIEKRQSVAFWCNPISGHATLYWYQQILGQGPKLLIQFQNNGVVDDSQLPKDRFSAERLKGVDSTLKIQPAKLEDSAVYLCASSLVGLPNNEQFFGPGTRLTVL.

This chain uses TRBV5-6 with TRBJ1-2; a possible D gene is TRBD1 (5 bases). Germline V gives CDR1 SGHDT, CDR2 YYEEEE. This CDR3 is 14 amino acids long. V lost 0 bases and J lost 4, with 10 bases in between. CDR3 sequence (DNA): TGTGCCAGCAGCTTGGCCGCGGGGACCTATGGCTACACCTTC. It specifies CASSLAAGTYGYTF.

CDR3 DNA: TGTGCCAGCAGACTATTAGATACGCAGTATTTT. Protein product: CASRLLDTQYF. This chain connects TRBV6-1 to TRBJ2-3; no reliable D call. Germline-derived CDR1 and CDR2 are MNHNS and SASEGT. V lost 6 bases, J lost 5 bases, and 6 bases lay in between. This CDR3 contains 11 residues.

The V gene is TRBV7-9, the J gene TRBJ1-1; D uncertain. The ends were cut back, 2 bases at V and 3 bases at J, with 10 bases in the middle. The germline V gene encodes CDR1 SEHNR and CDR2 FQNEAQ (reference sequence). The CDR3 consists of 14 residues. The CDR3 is CASSLSMRDTEAFF. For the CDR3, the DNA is TGTGCCAGCAGCTTAAGTATGAGGGACACTGAAGCTTTCTTT.

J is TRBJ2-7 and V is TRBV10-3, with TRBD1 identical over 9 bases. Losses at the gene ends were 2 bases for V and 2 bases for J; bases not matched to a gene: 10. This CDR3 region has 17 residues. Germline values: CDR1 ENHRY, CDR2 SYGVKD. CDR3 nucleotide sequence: TGTGCCATCAGTGAGCGCTTGGGGACAGGGCTAACCTACGAGCAGTACTTC. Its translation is CAISERLGTGLTYEQYF.